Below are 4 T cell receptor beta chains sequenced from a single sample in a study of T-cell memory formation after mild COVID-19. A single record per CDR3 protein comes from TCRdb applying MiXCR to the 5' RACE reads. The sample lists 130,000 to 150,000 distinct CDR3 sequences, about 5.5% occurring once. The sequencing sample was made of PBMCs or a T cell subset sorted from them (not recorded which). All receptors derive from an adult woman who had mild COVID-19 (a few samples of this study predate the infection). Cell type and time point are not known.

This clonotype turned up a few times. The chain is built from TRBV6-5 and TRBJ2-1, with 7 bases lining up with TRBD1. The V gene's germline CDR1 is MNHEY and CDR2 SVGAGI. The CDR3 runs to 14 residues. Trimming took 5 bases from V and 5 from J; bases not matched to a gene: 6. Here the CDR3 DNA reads TGTGCCAGCAGTCGAACAGGGGTACACAATGAGCAGTTCTTC. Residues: CASSRTGVHNEQFF.

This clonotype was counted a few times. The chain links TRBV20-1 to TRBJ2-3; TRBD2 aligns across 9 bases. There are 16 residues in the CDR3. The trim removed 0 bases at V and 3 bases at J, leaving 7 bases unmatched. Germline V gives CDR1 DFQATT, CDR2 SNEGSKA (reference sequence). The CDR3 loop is CSARDRREGMTDTQYF. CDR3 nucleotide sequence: TGCAGTGCTAGAGATCGGCGGGAGGGTATGACAGATACGCAGTATTTT.

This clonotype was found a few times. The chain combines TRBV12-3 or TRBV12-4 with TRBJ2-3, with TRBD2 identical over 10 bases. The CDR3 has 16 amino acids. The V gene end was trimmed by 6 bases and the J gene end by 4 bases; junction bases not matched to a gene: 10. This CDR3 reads CASSRALAGVSDTQYF. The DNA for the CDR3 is TGTGCCAGCAGCCGAGCCCTAGCGGGAGTCTCAGATACGCAGTATTTT.

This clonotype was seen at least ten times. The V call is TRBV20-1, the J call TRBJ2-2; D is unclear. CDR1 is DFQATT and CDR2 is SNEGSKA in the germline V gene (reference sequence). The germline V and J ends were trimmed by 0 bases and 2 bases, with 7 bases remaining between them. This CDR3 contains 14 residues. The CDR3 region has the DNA TGCAGTGCTAGAGATTTGCGTAACACCGGGGAGCTGTTTTTT. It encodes CSARDLRNTGELFF.